A selection of T cell receptor beta chains follows, all from one sample in a study of cytomegalovirus exposure and HLA in healthy donors. The repertoire was sequenced with immunoSEQ multiplex PCR; TCRdb's copy has only in-frame clones and lacks some. The sample yields about 170,000 clones, around 76% seen once. Sequencing input: PBMCs. These TCRs come from a woman in her thirties in good health and CMV-seropositive. CDR3s include the opening cysteine and the closing phenylalanine or tryptophan. A D gene is named only where the DNA matches it firmly. Only some rows state a clone size, as once, few, many or a class for expanded clones.

j_call v_call cdr3_length clone_size d_call cdr3_aa cdr3_nt
TRBJ1-2 TRBV6-5 13 . . CASSWGSGGDYTF TGTGCCAGCAGTTGGGGGTCTGGGGGCGACTACACCTTC
TRBJ2-7 TRBV7-8 12 . . CASSLTGYEQYF TGTGCCAGCAGCTTAACAGGGTACGAGCAGTACTTC
TRBJ2-2 TRBV29-1 12 once . CSVGIVTGELFF TGCAGCGTTGGTATAGTTACCGGGGAGCTGTTTTTT
TRBJ2-6 TRBV6-1 16 . . CASSELGVSGANVLTF TGTGCCAGCAGTGAGCTAGGGGTCTCAGGGGCCAACGTCCTGACTTTC
TRBJ1-2 TRBV29-1 13 . . CSVDIFLGSGYTF TGCAGCGTTGATATATTCCTGGGCTCTGGCTACACCTTC
TRBJ2-2 TRBV11-2 16 . . CASSVGLFANTGELFF TGTGCCAGCAGCGTGGGACTCTTCGCGAACACCGGGGAGCTGTTTTTT
TRBJ2-5 TRBV6-1 12 . . CASSERRETQYF TGTGCCAGCAGTGAAAGGAGAGAGACCCAGTACTTC
TRBJ2-3 TRBV11-2 17 . . CASTPKLRGGSTDTQYF TGTGCCAGCACACCTAAACTTCGCGGGGGCAGCACAGATACGCAGTATTTT
TRBJ2-3 TRBV7-8 15 . TRBD1 CASRRQGASTDTQYF TGTGCCAGCAGAAGACAGGGGGCATCTACAGATACGCAGTATTTT
TRBJ1-2 TRBV6-5 13 few . CASSKGVNYGYTF TGTGCCAGCAGTAAAGGGGTTAACTATGGCTACACCTTC
TRBJ2-7 TRBV6-1 14 . . CASSEKTDYYEQYF TGTGCCAGCAGTGAAAAGACAGATTACTACGAGCAGTACTTC
TRBJ2-2 TRBV6-5 14 . TRBD2 CASSRDYNTGELFF TGTGCCAGCAGCCGGGACTATAACACCGGGGAGCTGTTTTTT
TRBJ2-7 TRBV27 17 few TRBD2 CASSRFGRGGLSYEQYF TGTGCCAGCAGTCGATTTGGGCGGGGGGGCCTTTCCTACGAGCAGTACTTC
TRBJ2-2 TRBV5-1 17 . TRBD2 CASSLASLAGGAGELFF TGCGCCAGCAGCTTGGCATCGCTAGCGGGGGGTGCCGGGGAGCTGTTTTTT
TRBJ1-6 TRBV25-1 15 . TRBD1 CASSFSTGGNSPLHF TGTGCCAGCAGTTTCTCGACAGGGGGCAACTCACCCCTCCACTTT
TRBJ2-2 TRBV4-3 19 . TRBD2 CASSQGPSGAVANTGELFF TGCGCCAGCAGCCAAGGCCCTAGCGGGGCCGTCGCGAACACCGGGGAGCTGTTTTTT
TRBJ1-2 TRBV7-8 16 . TRBD1 CASSGSGQGVIYGYTF TGTGCCAGCAGTGGTAGCGGACAGGGGGTAATCTATGGCTACACCTTC
TRBJ2-3 TRBV6-1 14 few TRBD1 CASSPGQGTDTQYF TGTGCCAGCAGTCCGGGACAGGGGACAGATACGCAGTATTTT
TRBJ1-1 TRBV6-6 15 . TRBD1 CASSYPPDRGSGAFF TGTGCCAGCAGTTACCCCCCGGACAGGGGGTCTGGAGCTTTCTTT
TRBJ2-7 TRBV10-3 13 . TRBD2 CAISESGGFEQYF TGTGCCATCAGTGAGTCGGGGGGGTTCGAGCAGTACTTC
TRBJ2-5 TRBV28 17 . . CASSPTPGGGYQETQYF TGTGCCAGCAGCCCTACCCCGGGCGGGGGCTACCAAGAGACCCAGTACTTC
TRBJ1-1 TRBV6-1 13 once . CASWNPRHTEAFF TGTGCCAGCTGGAACCCCAGGCACACTGAAGCTTTCTTT
TRBJ2-7 TRBV7-9 17 few TRBD2 CASSPLLGGINSYEQYF TGTGCCAGCAGCCCTCTCCTGGGGGGGATTAACTCCTACGAGCAGTACTTC
TRBJ2-3 TRBV6-5 13 . . CASKGGGTDTQYF TGTGCCAGCAAAGGCGGTGGTACAGATACGCAGTATTTT
TRBJ2-7 TRBV4-3 15 . . CASSPLGGIAYEQYF TGCGCCAGCAGCCCCCTTGGCGGTATAGCCTACGAGCAGTACTTC
TRBJ2-7 TRBV19 16 . . CASSSRQVKPVYEQYF TGTGCCAGTAGTTCACGACAGGTCAAGCCGGTGTACGAGCAGTACTTC
TRBJ1-4 TRBV28 16 . . CASSVLGGLANEKLFF TGTGCCAGCAGCGTCCTTGGGGGCTTGGCTAATGAAAAACTGTTTTTT
TRBJ2-3 TRBV5-1 18 . TRBD2 CASSYPTGLAGGPNTQYF TGCGCCAGCAGCTACCCAACCGGACTAGCGGGGGGACCAAATACGCAGTATTTT
TRBJ2-7 TRBV5-1 14 . TRBD2 CASTRLAGEGEQYF TGCGCCAGCACCCGACTAGCGGGAGAAGGCGAGCAGTACTTC
TRBJ2-7 TRBV5-8 15 once TRBD1 CASSLRQGFAYEQYF TGTGCCAGCAGCCTCCGACAGGGGTTCGCCTACGAGCAGTACTTC
TRBJ2-5 TRBV6-1 15 . . CASRELVNLQETQYF TGTGCCAGCCGCGAACTAGTCAATCTACAAGAGACCCAGTACTTC
TRBJ1-5 TRBV11-2 16 few . CASSLAGQYSNQPQHF TGTGCCAGCAGCTTAGCCGGACAGTATAGCAATCAGCCCCAGCATTTT
TRBJ1-6 TRBV6-6 13 . . CASSSPENSPLHF TGTGCCAGCAGTTCCCCGGAGAATTCACCCCTCCACTTT
TRBJ1-6 TRBV7-9 15 . . CASSPGPPYNSPLHF TGTGCCAGCAGTCCAGGTCCCCCCTATAATTCACCCCTCCACTTT
TRBJ2-1 TRBV11-3 14 . TRBD2 CASSKGLAENEQFF TGTGCCAGCAGCAAGGGACTAGCTGAAAATGAGCAGTTCTTC
TRBJ1-2 TRBV11-2 13 . TRBD1 CASSFNRGSGYTF TGTGCCAGCAGCTTCAACAGGGGGTCCGGCTACACCTTC
TRBJ1-6 TRBV4-3 18 . TRBD1 CASSQWAGGSRGNSPLHF TGCGCCAGCAGCCAATGGGCAGGGGGATCTAGGGGTAATTCACCCCTCCACTTT
TRBJ1-2 TRBV6-5 14 once TRBD1 CASSYRGRNYGYTF TGTGCCAGCAGTTACAGGGGGCGCAACTATGGCTACACCTTC
TRBJ1-2 TRBV10-3 13 once . CAISESRTYGYTF TGTGCCATCAGTGAGTCGCGCACCTATGGCTACACCTTC
TRBJ2-3 TRBV5-4 16 . TRBD2 CASSGKSGAWADTQYF TGTGCCAGCAGCGGAAAAAGCGGGGCTTGGGCAGATACGCAGTATTTT
TRBJ1-1 TRBV4-3 14 . . CASSQDQVISEAFF TGCGCCAGCAGCCAAGATCAGGTTATCTCTGAAGCTTTCTTT
TRBJ1-1 TRBV10-3 11 . . CAISADTEAFF TGTGCCATCAGTGCCGACACTGAAGCTTTCTTT
TRBJ2-7 TRBV5-4 16 . TRBD2 CASSLMGLAGGHEQYF TGTGCCAGCAGCTTGATGGGGCTAGCGGGCGGCCACGAGCAGTACTTC
TRBJ2-7 TRBV29-1 13 . TRBD1 CSVGDRSNYEQYF TGCAGCGTTGGGGACAGGTCCAACTACGAGCAGTACTTC
TRBJ2-5 TRBV7-2 13 . . CASSPRGQETQYF TGTGCCAGCAGCCCACGGGGTCAAGAGACCCAGTACTTC
TRBJ2-7 TRBV5-1 15 . . CASSLYSRHSYEQYF TGCGCCAGCAGCTTGTACAGCCGCCACTCCTACGAGCAGTACTTC
TRBJ2-6 TRBV19 16 . TRBD1 CASSGTGGSGANVLTF TGTGCCAGTTCCGGGACAGGGGGCTCTGGGGCCAACGTCCTGACTTTC
TRBJ1-1 TRBV19 16 . . CASSMGRGTLNTEAFF TGTGCCAGTAGTATGGGCAGGGGCACGTTGAACACTGAAGCTTTCTTT
TRBJ1-5 TRBV6-5 15 . . CASSYGPGLNQPQHF TGTGCCAGCAGTTACGGGCCAGGGTTGAATCAGCCCCAGCATTTT
TRBJ1-2 TRBV6-1 13 . . CASSFGSAYGYTF TGTGCCAGCAGTTTTGGCAGTGCCTATGGCTACACCTTC
TRBJ1-5 TRBV19 17 few TRBD1 CASQPPGTGWGNQPQHF TGTGCCAGTCAACCCCCCGGGACAGGGTGGGGAAATCAGCCCCAGCATTTT
TRBJ2-7 TRBV6-1 14 . TRBD2 CASSETSGSYEQYF TGTGCCAGCAGTGAAACTAGCGGGAGCTACGAGCAGTACTTC
TRBJ1-4 TRBV2 14 . . CASSPGGAGEKLFF TGTGCCAGCAGCCCGGGGGGGGCAGGAGAAAAACTGTTTTTT
TRBJ2-7 TRBV5-1 14 . . CASRREPTSYEQYF TGCGCCAGCAGACGGGAGCCAACCTCCTACGAGCAGTACTTC